This paragraph covers one T cell receptor beta chain sequence. The data were obtained in a study of blood T cell repertoires in COVID-19. Study overall: The study drew acute and convalescent COVID-19 samples from the United States, Italy and Spain.

V was pared by 0 bases and J by 8 bases, with 14 bases between. Looked up from germline, CDR1 is MGHDK and CDR2 is SYGVNS. CDR3 size: 16 residues. Repertoires were generated with immunoSEQ multiplex PCR, while TCRdb's copy carries only in-frame clones and drops some. Counted here are about 86,000 clones, around four fifths occurring once; the ten biggest clones make up around 3.1%. The sequence came from a man in his fifties with acute or convalescent COVID-19. Material for sequencing was peripheral blood. This chain joins TRBV25-1 and TRBJ1-6; possibly TRBD1 for D (5 bases). CDR3 sequence (DNA): TGTGCCAGCAGTGAATATCGGCAGGGTGGTGATTCACCCCTCCACTTT. Amino acids: CASSEYRQGGDSPLHF.